The clone carrying this T cell receptor (beta chain) was found many times. Molecular barcoded adaptors covering alpha/delta and beta/gamma chains were used on roughly 400 ng RNA. TCRdb recomputed calls from the reads with MiXCR, one row per CDR3 protein. The table records approximately 41,000 distinct CDR3 sequences, roughly 13% of them present only once. The data originate from a study of read filtering for tumor transcriptome and immune sequencing. Study as a whole: Transcriptome libraries were built from DNase-treated RNA.

Bone marrow was sampled from every patient at the time of active disease. Trimming cost V 6 bases and J 5 bases; bases outside gene matches: 7. CDR3 size: 14 residues. Sequencing was carried out using a population of CD138-negative cells sorted from bone marrow. The sequence was obtained from a donor older than 35 with multiple myeloma. The chain employs TRBV12-3 or TRBV12-4 and TRBJ1-1, with 9 bases that match TRBD1. The CDR3 spells CASRPRDRVTEAFF. As DNA, the CDR3 is TGTGCCAGCAGACCTCGGGACAGGGTAACTGAAGCTTTCTTT.